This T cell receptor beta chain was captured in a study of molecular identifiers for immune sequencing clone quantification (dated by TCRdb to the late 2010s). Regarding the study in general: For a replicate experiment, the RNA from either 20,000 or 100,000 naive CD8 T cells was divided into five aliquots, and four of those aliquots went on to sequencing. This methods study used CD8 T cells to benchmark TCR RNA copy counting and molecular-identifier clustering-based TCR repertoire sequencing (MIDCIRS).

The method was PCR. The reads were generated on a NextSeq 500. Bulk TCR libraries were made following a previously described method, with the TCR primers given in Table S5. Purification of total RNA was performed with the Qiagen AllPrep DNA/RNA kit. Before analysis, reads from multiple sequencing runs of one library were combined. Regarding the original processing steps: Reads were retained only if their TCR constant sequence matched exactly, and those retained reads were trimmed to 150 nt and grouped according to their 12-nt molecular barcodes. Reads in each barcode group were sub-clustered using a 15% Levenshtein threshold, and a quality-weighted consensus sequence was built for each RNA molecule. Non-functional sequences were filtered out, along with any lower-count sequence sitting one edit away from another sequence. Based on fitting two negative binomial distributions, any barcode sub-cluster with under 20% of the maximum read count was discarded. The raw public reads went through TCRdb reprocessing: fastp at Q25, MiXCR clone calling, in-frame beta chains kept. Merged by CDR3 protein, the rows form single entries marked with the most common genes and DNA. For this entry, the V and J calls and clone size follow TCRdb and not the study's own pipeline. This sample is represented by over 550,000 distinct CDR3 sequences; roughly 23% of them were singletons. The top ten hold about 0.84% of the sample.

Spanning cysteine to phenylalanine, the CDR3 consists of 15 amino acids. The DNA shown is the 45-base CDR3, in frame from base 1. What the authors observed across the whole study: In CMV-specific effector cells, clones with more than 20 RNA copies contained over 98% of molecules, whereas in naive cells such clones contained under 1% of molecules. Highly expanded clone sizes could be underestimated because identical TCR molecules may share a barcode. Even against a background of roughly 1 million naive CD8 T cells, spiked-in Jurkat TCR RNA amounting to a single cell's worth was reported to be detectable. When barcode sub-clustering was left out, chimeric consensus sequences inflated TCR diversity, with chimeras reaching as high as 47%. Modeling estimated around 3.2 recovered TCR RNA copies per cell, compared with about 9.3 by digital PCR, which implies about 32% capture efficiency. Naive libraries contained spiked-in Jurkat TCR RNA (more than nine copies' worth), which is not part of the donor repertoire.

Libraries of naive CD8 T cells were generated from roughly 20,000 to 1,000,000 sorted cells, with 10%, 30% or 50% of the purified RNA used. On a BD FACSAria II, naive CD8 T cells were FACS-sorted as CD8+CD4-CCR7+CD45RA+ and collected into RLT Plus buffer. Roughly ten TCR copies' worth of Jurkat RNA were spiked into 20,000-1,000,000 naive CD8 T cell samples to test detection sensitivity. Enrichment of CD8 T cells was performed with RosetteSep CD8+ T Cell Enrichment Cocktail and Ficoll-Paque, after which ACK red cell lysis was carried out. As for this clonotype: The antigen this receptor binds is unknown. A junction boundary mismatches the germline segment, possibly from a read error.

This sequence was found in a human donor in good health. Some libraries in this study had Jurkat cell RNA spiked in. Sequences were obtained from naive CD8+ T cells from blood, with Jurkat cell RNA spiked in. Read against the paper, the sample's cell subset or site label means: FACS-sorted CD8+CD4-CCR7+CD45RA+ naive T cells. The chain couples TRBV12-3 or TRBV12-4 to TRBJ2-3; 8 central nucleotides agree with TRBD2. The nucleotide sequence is TGTGCCAGCAGCGGACTAGCAGATAGCACAAATACGCAATATTTT. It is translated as CASSGLADSTNTQYF.